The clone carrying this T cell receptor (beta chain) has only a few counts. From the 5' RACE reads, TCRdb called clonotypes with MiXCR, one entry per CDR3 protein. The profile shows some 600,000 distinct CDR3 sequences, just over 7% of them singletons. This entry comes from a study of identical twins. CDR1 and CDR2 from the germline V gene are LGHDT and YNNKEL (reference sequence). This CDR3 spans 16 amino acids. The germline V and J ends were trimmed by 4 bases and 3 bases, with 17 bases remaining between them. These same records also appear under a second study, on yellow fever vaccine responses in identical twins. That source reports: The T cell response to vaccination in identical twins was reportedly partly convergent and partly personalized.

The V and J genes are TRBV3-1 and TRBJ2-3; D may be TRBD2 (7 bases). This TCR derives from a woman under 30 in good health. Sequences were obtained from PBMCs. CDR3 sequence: CASSRRKGGGTDTQYF. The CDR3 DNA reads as TGTGCCAGCAGCCGGAGGAAGGGGGGGGGAACAGATACGCAGTATTTT.